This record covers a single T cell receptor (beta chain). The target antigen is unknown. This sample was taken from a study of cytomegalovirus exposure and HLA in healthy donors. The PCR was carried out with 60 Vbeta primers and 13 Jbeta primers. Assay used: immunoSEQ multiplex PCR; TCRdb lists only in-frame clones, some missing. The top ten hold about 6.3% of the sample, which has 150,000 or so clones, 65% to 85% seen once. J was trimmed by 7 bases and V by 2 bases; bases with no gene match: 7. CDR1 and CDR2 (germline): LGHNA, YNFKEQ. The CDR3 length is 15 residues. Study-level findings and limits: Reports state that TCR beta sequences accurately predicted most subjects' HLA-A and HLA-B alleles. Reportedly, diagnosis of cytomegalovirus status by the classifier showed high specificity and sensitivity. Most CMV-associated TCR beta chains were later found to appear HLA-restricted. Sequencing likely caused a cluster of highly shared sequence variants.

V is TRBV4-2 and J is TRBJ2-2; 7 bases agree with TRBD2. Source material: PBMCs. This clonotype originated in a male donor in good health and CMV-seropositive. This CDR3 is CASSQSRLAGGELFF. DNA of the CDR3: TGTGCCAGCAGCCAATCACGACTAGCCGGCGGGGAGCTGTTTTTT.